These 14 T cell receptor beta chains came from one sample sequenced in a study of blood T cell repertoires in COVID-19. Produced via immunoSEQ multiplex PCR; TCRdb's table is partial and in-frame only. The data hold about 520,000 clones, with 70% to 90% observed a single time. The specimen was peripheral blood. These receptors were collected from a human donor in a cohort sampled during active COVID-19.

CDR3: CASSLLSSGNEQFF. In DNA form, the CDR3 reads TGTGCCAGCAGTTTGCTATCTAGCGGCAATGAGCAGTTCTTC. V usage is TRBV28 and J usage is TRBJ2-1, with 7 bases that match TRBD2. After removal of 3 bases from V and 6 bases from J, the junction contained 5 bases not matched to a gene. Germline values: CDR1 MDHEN, CDR2 SYDVKM. CDR3 size: 14 residues. The full variable domain, in which reference TRBV28 and TRBJ2-1 provide the parts outside the CDR3, is DVKVTQSSRYLVKRTGEKVFLECVQDMDHENMFWYRQDPGLGLRLIYFSYDVKMKEKGDIPEGYSVSREKKERFSLILESASTNQTSMYLCASSLLSSGNEQFFGPGTRLTVL.

This clone was picked up one time. The gene calls are TRBV28 and TRBJ1-1; D unclear. V was cut by 7 bases and J by 5 bases, with 5 bases left in between. The CDR3 runs 10 residues. Germline CDR1 MDHEN, CDR2 SYDVKM. The CDR3 loop reads CASTETEAFF. CDR3 nucleotide sequence: TGTGCCAGCACAGAAACTGAAGCTTTCTTT. Full variable domain (remainder filled in from reference TRBV28 and TRBJ1-1): DVKVTQSSRYLVKRTGEKVFLECVQDMDHENMFWYRQDPGLGLRLIYFSYDVKMKEKGDIPEGYSVSREKKERFSLILESASTNQTSMYLCASTETEAFFGQGTRLTVV.

In this sample, this clone turned up once. The DNA for the CDR3 is TGTGCCTGGATGCCCAGGGTCTTGCTAGCCAAAAACATTCAGTACTTC. It yields the protein CAWMPRVLLAKNIQYF. The V and J genes are TRBV30 and TRBJ2-4; perhaps TRBD1 as D (5 bases). Germline lookup yields CDR1 GTSNPN and CDR2 SVGIG (reference sequence). The CDR3 is made up of 16 amino acids. Deletions cut 4 bases from V and 0 bases from J, with 16 bases between.

This sequence joins TRBV11-2 and TRBJ1-1; 7 nucleotides line up with TRBD1. V lost 1 base to trimming and J lost 5 bases; unmatched junction nucleotides: 4. This CDR3 has 14 residues. CDR1 and CDR2 from the germline V gene are SGHAT and FQNNGV. The DNA for the CDR3 is TGTGCCAGCAGCTTAGCCAGGGGGGTGACTGAAGCTTTCTTT. It codes for CASSLARGVTEAFF.

The sample holds one count of this clone. The chain joins TRBV7-8 to TRBJ2-1; 9 bases are shared with TRBD2. CDR3 length: 17 amino acids. With V trimmed by 3 bases and J by 4 bases, 10 bases remained unmatched. Germline V gene sequence: CDR1 SGHVS, CDR2 FQNEAQ. CDR3 sequence: CASSLMPGLADYNEQFF. CDR3 coding DNA: TGTGCCAGCAGCTTGATGCCGGGACTAGCAGATTACAATGAGCAGTTCTTC.

The chain employs TRBV19 and TRBJ2-2; TRBD1 aligns across 9 bases. The CDR3 spans 15 residues. With V trimmed by 6 bases and J by 3 bases, 5 bases remained unmatched. Germline V gene sequence: CDR1 LNHDA, CDR2 SQIVND (reference sequence). In DNA, the CDR3 is TGTGCCAGTAGATGGGGACAGGGTGACACCGGGGAGCTGTTTTTT. Translated, it gives CASRWGQGDTGELFF.

In nucleotides, the CDR3 is TGTGCCAGTAGTATGGGCCTAGCGTTACAGAATGAGCAGTTCTTC. This encodes CASSMGLALQNEQFF. The chain uses TRBV19 and TRBJ2-1, with TRBD2 as a possible D gene (6 bases). V was clipped by 3 bases and J by 7 bases, with 16 bases between them. Germline lookup yields CDR1 LNHDA and CDR2 SQIVND (reference sequence). This CDR3 has 15 residues.

This clone appeared a few times. The chain recombines TRBV7-3 with TRBJ1-6; D remains unclear. Germline V lookup: CDR1 SGHTA, CDR2 FQGTGA. The CDR3 has 15 amino acids. Trimming shortened V by 3 bases and J by 0 bases, and 6 bases separated the two germline ends. DNA of the CDR3: TGTGCCAGCAGCTTGTTCAGCTCCTATAATTCACCCCTCCACTTT. This gives the protein CASSLFSSYNSPLHF.

CDR3 bases: TGTGCCAACCGGGGCGACAGGGCAACTGAAGCTTTCTTT. The encoded protein is CANRGDRATEAFF. The chain uses TRBV10-3 and TRBJ1-1; 7 bases fit TRBD1. The germline CDR1 and CDR2 sequences are ENHRY and SYGVKD. V shed 10 bases and J 5 bases; nucleotides not matched to a gene: 10. The CDR3 loop spans 13 amino acids.

This chain connects TRBV4-1 to TRBJ2-7, with 7 bases aligning to TRBD1. The germline V gene has CDR1 MGHRA and CDR2 YSYEKL. The CDR3 loop spans 16 amino acids. V shed 4 bases, J shed 0 bases, and the junction held 9 bases outside the gene matches. Written as DNA, the CDR3 is TGCGCCAGCAGCCCTTTGGACAGGCCGGCCTCCTACGAGCAGTACTTC. Protein sequence: CASSPLDRPASYEQYF.

The rearrangement links TRBV7-6 to TRBJ2-2; 8 positions match TRBD1. CDR3 length equals 18 residues. After removal of 2 bases from V and 7 bases from J, the junction contained 15 bases not matched to a gene. Germline lookup yields CDR1 SGHVS and CDR2 FNYEAQ. CDR3 in DNA: TGTGCCAGCAGCTTACTAAGGGCGGCTACAGGGGGTATCGGGGAGCTGTTTTTT. It yields the protein CASSLLRAATGGIGELFF.

This clone occurred once. The chain employs TRBV5-1 and TRBJ2-4; the match to TRBD2 covers 13 bases. The CDR3 has 14 residues. The junction had 3 bases not matched to a gene; V was cut back by 4 bases and J by 8 bases. CDR1 SGHRS and CDR2 YFSETQ come from the germline V gene. The CDR3 region is CASSGLAGEDIQYF. The CDR3 nucleotides read TGCGCCAGCAGCGGACTAGCGGGAGAGGACATTCAGTACTTC.

The genes are TRBV24-1 and TRBJ1-2, with 9 bases lining up with TRBD1. V dropped 4 bases and J dropped 8; count of bases not matched to a gene: 4. This CDR3 has 13 amino acids. Germline assignment: CDR1 KGHDR and CDR2 SFDVKD. CDR3 protein: CATSEWTGDGYTF. The CDR3 nucleotides read TGTGCCACCAGTGAGTGGACAGGGGACGGCTACACCTTC.

This clone was seen a few times. The V and J genes are TRBV5-8 and TRBJ1-2; maybe TRBD1 (5 bases). V was clipped by 0 bases and J by 4 bases, with 13 bases between them. The V gene's germline CDR1 is SGHTS and CDR2 YDEGEE. This CDR3 has 15 residues. Here the CDR3 reads CASSLEGQGLYGYTF. CDR3 DNA sequence: TGTGCCAGCAGCTTGGAGGGTCAGGGACTCTATGGCTACACCTTC.